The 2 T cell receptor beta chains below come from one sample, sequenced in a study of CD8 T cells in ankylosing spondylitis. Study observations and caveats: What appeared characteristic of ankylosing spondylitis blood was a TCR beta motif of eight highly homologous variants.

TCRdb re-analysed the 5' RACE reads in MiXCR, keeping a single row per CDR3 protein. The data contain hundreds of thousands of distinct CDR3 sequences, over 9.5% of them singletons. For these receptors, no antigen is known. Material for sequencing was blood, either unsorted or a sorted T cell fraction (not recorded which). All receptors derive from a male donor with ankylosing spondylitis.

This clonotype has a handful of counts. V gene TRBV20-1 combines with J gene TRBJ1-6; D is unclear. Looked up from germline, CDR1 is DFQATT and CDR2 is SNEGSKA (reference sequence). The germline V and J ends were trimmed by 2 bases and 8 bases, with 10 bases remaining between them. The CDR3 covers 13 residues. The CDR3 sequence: CSARPGWDSPLHF. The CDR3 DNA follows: TGCAGTGCTAGACCCGGGTGGGATTCACCCCTCCACTTT.

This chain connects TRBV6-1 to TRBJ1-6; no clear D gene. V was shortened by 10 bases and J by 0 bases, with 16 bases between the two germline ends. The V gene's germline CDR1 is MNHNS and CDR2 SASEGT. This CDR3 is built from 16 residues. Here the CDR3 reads CATSRGISSYNSPLHF. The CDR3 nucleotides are TGTGCCACGTCTCGCGGGATAAGCTCCTATAATTCACCCCTCCACTTT.